These 5 T cell receptor beta chains originate from one sample sequenced in a study of blood T cell repertoires in COVID-19 (dated by TCRdb to 2020 to 2022). The method behind the library was the immunoSEQ multiplex PCR assay. The immuneACCESS repertoire file appears here via TCRdb, limited to in-frame rearrangements. These files lack a portion of the clones; in checked studies, under half of the deficit traces to unresolved V genes, and the cause of the others is not known. Counted in this sample were just under 250,000 clones; around 88% of them appeared once. The top ten hold approximately 3.7% of the sample. Sequencing was carried out using PBMCs or T cells enriched from blood (not recorded which). The receptors were sampled from a woman in her 30s who had recovered from COVID-19.

The V gene is TRBV7-2, the J gene TRBJ1-2, with TRBD1 identical over 7 bases. Trimming at V came to 5 bases and at J to 8 bases, leaving 11 bases not matched to a gene. There are 14 residues in the CDR3. Germline loops: CDR1 SGHTA, CDR2 FQGNSA. CDR3 DNA: TGTGCCAGCAGCCAACCGGGACAGCCCAACGGCTACACCTTC. This codes for CASSQPGQPNGYTF.

The rearrangement joins TRBV18 to TRBJ1-2, with a tentative D call TRBD1 (6 bases). V was pared by 3 bases and J by 2 bases, with 16 bases between. The CDR3 has 16 residues. Germline-derived CDR1 and CDR2 are KGHSH and LQKENI. The CDR3 loop is CASSPYLRTENYGYTF. CDR3 nucleotide sequence: TGTGCCAGCTCACCCTACCTCCGGACAGAAAACTATGGCTACACCTTC. The full variable domain, with the rest looked up from reference TRBV18 and TRBJ1-2, is NAGVMQNPRHLVRRRGQEARLRCSPMKGHSHVYWYRQLPEEGLKFMVYLQKENIIDESGMPKERFSAEFPKEGPSILRIQQVVRGDSAAYFCASSPYLRTENYGYTFGSGTRLTVV.

This chain links TRBV30 with TRBJ1-1; a weak D match, TRBD1 (6 bases). V lost 2 bases and J 10 bases, leaving 17 bases between the germline ends. This CDR3 is 13 amino acids long. Germline V CDR1 and CDR2: GTSNPN, SVGIG (reference sequence). The CDR3 bases are TGTGCCTGGAGTCAAACAGGGACCCCAGGAGCTTTCTTT. This codes for CAWSQTGTPGAFF.

V gene TRBV7-2 combines with J gene TRBJ1-1; tentatively, D is TRBD1 (5 bases). V was pared by 4 bases and J by 1 base, with 13 bases between. Germline assignment: CDR1 SGHTA and CDR2 FQGNSA. This CDR3 is 15 amino acids long. For the CDR3, the DNA is TGTGCCAGCAGCTACTCATCTAGGGGGAACACTGAAGCTTTCTTT. Its protein product is CASSYSSRGNTEAFF.

This rearrangement joins TRBV28 to TRBJ1-4; tentative D call: TRBD1 (6 bases). Germline V lookup: CDR1 MDHEN, CDR2 SYDVKM. The CDR3 length is 14 residues. Trimming stripped 8 bases from V and 7 bases from J, with 17 bases between. This CDR3 reads CASVGGGLGEKLFF. The CDR3 DNA follows: TGTGCCAGCGTTGGGGGGGGGCTCGGTGAAAAACTGTTTTTT.